This T cell receptor (beta chain) was recorded in a study of T and B cells in COVID-19 patients. From blood, roughly 220-550 ng of genomic DNA served as TRB template. Multiplex PCR with BIOMED2 TRB-A/B primer pools amplified TRB rearrangements. TCRdb recomputed calls from the multiplex PCR reads with MiXCR, one row per CDR3 protein. Among over 15,000 distinct CDR3 sequences listed, roughly 36% were seen once. Whole-study results and caveats: Patients with COVID-19 reportedly showed strongly skewed T cell receptor beta variable and joining gene usage. No sequencing was yet done of CD4+, regulatory or CD8+ subsets, or of SARS-CoV-2-responsive or tetramer+ sorted cells. There were more than 2,000 TCR clusters exclusive to the recovered cohort, a few dozen with low generation probability.

On this clonotype itself: The antigen is not known.

The V gene's germline CDR1 is PRHDT and CDR2 FYEKMQ (reference sequence). CDR3 length: 15 amino acids. The V gene lost 5 bases and the J gene lost 9 bases, with 19 bases spanning the gap. The receptor was isolated from a human donor with active COVID-19. The chain employs TRBV13 and TRBJ2-2, with D hard to call. Sequencing was done on a sample of blood. CDR3: CASSQEVSQHRELFF. CDR3 nucleotide sequence: TGTGCCAGCAGCCAAGAGGTCAGCCAACACCGGGAGCTGTTTTTT.